A selection of T cell receptor beta chains follows, all from one sample in a study of blood T cells in healthy people across ages. TCRdb itself ran the 5' RACE reads through MiXCR, one entry per CDR3 protein. The table records about 780,000 distinct CDR3 sequences, more than 25% of them present only once. This same sample was also taken into another study, of T cells of mothers and their children.

Sequencing was done on a sample of blood. The receptors were gathered from a boy aged 5-17 years in good health. Both conserved end residues are part of each CDR3. The D gene is left open where the match is weak. Clone size appears in some rows only: once, few, many, or a class for an expanded clone.

J,size,D,V,CDR3,DNA
TRBJ2-5,.,.,TRBV10-2,CAASSRRETQYF,TGCGCCGCGAGCTCGAGACGAGAGACCCAGTACTTC
TRBJ2-3,.,TRBD2,TRBV4-1,CASSQELAGTDTQYF,TGCGCCAGCAGCCAGGAACTAGCGGGCACAGATACGCAGTATTTT
TRBJ1-1,.,.,TRBV20-1,CSASYVDEAFF,TGCAGTGCTAGTTACGTTGATGAAGCTTTCTTT
TRBJ1-3,.,.,TRBV29-1,CSGGQTGNTIYF,TGCAGCGGTGGACAGACTGGAAACACCATATATTTT
TRBJ2-1,.,TRBD1,TRBV6-5,CAGRDRGPYNEQFF,TGTGCCGGCAGGGACAGGGGACCCTACAATGAGCAGTTCTTC
TRBJ2-7,.,TRBD1,TRBV15,CATSGRTGTGVREQYF,TGTGCCACCAGTGGGAGGACCGGGACAGGGGTACGCGAGCAGTACTTC
TRBJ2-6,.,.,TRBV5-1,CASSSAGQSSGANVLTF,TGCGCCAGCAGCTCGGCGGGACAGAGCTCTGGGGCCAACGTCCTGACTTTC
TRBJ2-6,.,TRBD1,TRBV7-1,CASSSRGTGFPSGANVLTF,TGTGCCAGCAGCTCGCGCGGGACAGGGTTTCCTTCTGGGGCCAACGTCCTGACTTTC
TRBJ1-1,.,.,TRBV6-1,CASSELGGNTEAFF,TGTGCCAGCAGTGAATTAGGAGGGAACACTGAAGCTTTCTTT
TRBJ2-3,.,.,TRBV5-1,CASSPGRREGWADTQYF,TGCGCCAGCAGCCCTGGAAGGAGAGAGGGGTGGGCAGATACGCAGTATTTT
TRBJ2-3,few,TRBD2,TRBV5-1,CASSLGAGGRDTQYF,TGCGCCAGCAGCTTGGGTGCGGGGGGCCGAGATACGCAGTATTTT
TRBJ1-1,few,TRBD1,TRBV29-1,CSVEDRGRVDTEAFF,TGCAGCGTAGAGGACAGGGGGCGGGTGGACACTGAAGCTTTCTTT
TRBJ1-4,many,TRBD1,TRBV7-9,CASSLGGQVEKLFF,TGTGCCAGCAGCTTAGGAGGACAGGTTGAAAAACTGTTTTTT
TRBJ1-1,few,TRBD1,TRBV20-1,CSAPGGWTEAFF,TGCAGTGCACCAGGGGGCTGGACTGAAGCTTTCTTT
TRBJ1-4,.,.,TRBV29-1,CSVDAGINEKLFF,TGCAGCGTTGACGCTGGTATCAATGAAAAACTGTTTTTT
TRBJ2-1,few,TRBD2,TRBV9,CASSVRGASGYNEQFF,TGTGCCAGCAGCGTCCGTGGGGCTAGCGGTTACAATGAGCAGTTCTTC
TRBJ1-1,.,.,TRBV9,CASSVDSRAGRTEAFF,TGTGCCAGCAGCGTAGATAGTAGGGCAGGGAGAACTGAAGCTTTCTTT
TRBJ1-1,.,TRBD1,TRBV5-1,CASSGDSLLTEAFF,TGCGCCAGCAGCGGGGACAGTCTATTAACTGAAGCTTTCTTT
TRBJ2-3,.,.,TRBV29-1,CSVGGRGVGDTQYF,TGCAGCGTGGGGGGCAGGGGGGTTGGCGATACGCAGTATTTT
TRBJ1-2,.,.,TRBV27,CASRPQVKSGYTF,TGTGCCAGCAGGCCCCAGGTGAAAAGTGGCTACACCTTC
TRBJ2-2,.,TRBD2,TRBV7-6,CASSWTSGGAGELFF,TGTGCCAGCAGCTGGACTAGCGGGGGGGCCGGGGAGCTGTTTTTT
TRBJ2-7,.,TRBD2,TRBV5-1,CASSQPQRGGLEQYF,TGCGCCAGCAGCCAGCCCCAGCGGGGGGGCCTCGAGCAGTACTTC
TRBJ1-1,.,.,TRBV7-6,CASSLGAGGEAFF,TGTGCCAGCAGCTTAGGGGCTGGGGGTGAAGCTTTCTTT
TRBJ2-1,many,TRBD2,TRBV18,CASSLLGGANEQFF,TGTGCCAGCTCACTCCTCGGGGGGGCCAATGAGCAGTTCTTC
TRBJ2-6,.,.,TRBV7-9,CASSTHSGANVLTF,TGTGCCAGCAGCACACACTCTGGGGCCAACGTCCTGACTTTC
TRBJ1-5,.,.,TRBV4-1,CASSQEQSHSNQPQHF,TGCGCCAGCAGCCAAGAACAGTCCCATAGCAATCAGCCCCAGCATTTT
TRBJ1-2,few,TRBD1,TRBV28,CATVGQAILYGYTF,TGTGCCACCGTGGGACAGGCGATTCTCTATGGCTACACCTTC
TRBJ1-2,.,.,TRBV5-1,CASSSRDAYGYTF,TGCGCCAGCAGCTCCCGGGACGCCTATGGCTACACCTTC
TRBJ2-3,few,.,TRBV11-2,CASSQEIGGQYF,TGTGCCAGCAGTCAAGAGATCGGAGGGCAGTATTTT